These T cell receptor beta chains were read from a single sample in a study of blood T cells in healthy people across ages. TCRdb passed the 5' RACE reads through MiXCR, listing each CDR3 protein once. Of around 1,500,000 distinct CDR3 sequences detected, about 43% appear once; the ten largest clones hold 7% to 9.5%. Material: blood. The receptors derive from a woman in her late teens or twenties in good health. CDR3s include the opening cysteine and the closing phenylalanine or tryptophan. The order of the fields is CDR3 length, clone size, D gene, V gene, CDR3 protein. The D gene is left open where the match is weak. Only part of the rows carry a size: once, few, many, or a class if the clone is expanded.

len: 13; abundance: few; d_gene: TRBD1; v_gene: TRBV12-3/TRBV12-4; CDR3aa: CASGRDRYNEQFF
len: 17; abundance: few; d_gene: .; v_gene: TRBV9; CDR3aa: CASSVAPQSSYNSPLHF
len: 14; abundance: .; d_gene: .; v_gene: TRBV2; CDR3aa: CASGSASLPDTQYF
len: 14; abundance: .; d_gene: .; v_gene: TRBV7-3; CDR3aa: CASSTRTAPDIQYF
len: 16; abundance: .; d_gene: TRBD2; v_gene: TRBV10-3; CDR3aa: CATGGSSGNSYNEQFF
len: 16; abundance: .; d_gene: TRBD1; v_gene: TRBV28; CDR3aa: CASGPQGAQYQETQYF
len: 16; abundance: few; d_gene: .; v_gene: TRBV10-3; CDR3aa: CAISTSGGPSSYEQYF
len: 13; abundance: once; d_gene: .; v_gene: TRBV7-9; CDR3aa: CASSPPAWAEQYF
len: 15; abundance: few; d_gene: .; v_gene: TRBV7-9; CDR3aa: CASSEPFPEDEKLFF
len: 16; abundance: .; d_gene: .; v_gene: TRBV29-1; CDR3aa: CSVTEMGAPRADTQYF
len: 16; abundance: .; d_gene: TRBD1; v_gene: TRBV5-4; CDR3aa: CASSTTGTGVTYEQYF
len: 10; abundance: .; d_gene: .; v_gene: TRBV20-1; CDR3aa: CSAWDYEQYF
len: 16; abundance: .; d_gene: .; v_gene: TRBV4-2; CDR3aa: CASSQEGADPNYGYTF
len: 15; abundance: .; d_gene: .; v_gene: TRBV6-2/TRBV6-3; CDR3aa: CASSYSAQSTDTQYF
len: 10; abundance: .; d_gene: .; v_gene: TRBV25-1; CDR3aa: CASSEPPLFF
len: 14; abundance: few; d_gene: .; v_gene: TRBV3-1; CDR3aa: CASTGTQVSYEQYF
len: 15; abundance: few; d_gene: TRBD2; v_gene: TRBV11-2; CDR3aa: CASRRLAGLTDTQYF
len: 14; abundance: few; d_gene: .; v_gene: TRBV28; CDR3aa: CASSLFQPPGEQFF
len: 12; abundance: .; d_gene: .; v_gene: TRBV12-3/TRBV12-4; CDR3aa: CASSFARGEQYF
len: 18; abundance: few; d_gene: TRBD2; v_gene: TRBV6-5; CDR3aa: CASSYRSSGSSGANVLTF
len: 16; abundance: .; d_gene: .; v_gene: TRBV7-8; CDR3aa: CASSLSGGSQADTQYF
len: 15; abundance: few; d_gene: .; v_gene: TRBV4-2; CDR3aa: CASSQVKQGNSPLHF